This T cell receptor beta chain appears in the sequencing data of a study of blood T cell repertoires in COVID-19. The wider study: The samples span acute and convalescent COVID-19 from the United States, Italy and Spain. The cDNA or gDNA used as material had been derived from T cells, B-cell-depleted T cells, or PBMCs.

As processed by the authors: Reference gene primer amplification gave nucleated cell count estimates. Repertoires were generated with immunoSEQ multiplex PCR, while TCRdb's copy carries only in-frame clones and drops some. V, J and clone size are those of that table, while D and trimming were read from the DNA. The sample lists about 250,000 clones, 70% to 90% occurring once. Between the trimmed V and J ends, which lost 0 bases and 8 bases, there was a span of 13 bases. The length of the CDR3 is 14 residues. Per germline, CDR1 LGHNA and CDR2 YSLEER. The rearrangement joins TRBV4-3 to TRBJ1-1; the D gene is possibly TRBD1 (5 bases). The sequence was collected from a man at least 80 years old with acute or convalescent COVID-19. Sequencing was performed on peripheral blood. CDR3 sequence: CASSQEGRVSEAFF. The CDR3 region has the DNA TGCGCCAGCAGCCAAGAAGGCAGGGTCTCCGAAGCTTTCTTT.